A single sample gave rise to the 4 T cell receptor beta chains below, sequenced in a study of STAT5B mutations in CD4+ large granular lymphocyte leukemia. The repertoire was sequenced with immunoSEQ multiplex PCR; TCRdb's copy has only in-frame clones and lacks some. The sample includes 25,000 to 35,000 clones, around 76% of them seen just once. The sequenced material came from CD4+ T cells from blood buffy coats. The receptor source for this set is a human donor in good health.

The chain is built from TRBV25-1 and TRBJ2-5; D gene ambiguous. With 6 bases removed from V and 1 base from J, the gap between germline ends came to 15 bases. This CDR3 spans 15 amino acids. Germline V gene data show CDR1 as MGHDK and CDR2 as SYGVNS. CDR3 coding DNA: TGTGCCAGCAGGGAAGCAACGGGTCCCCAAGAGACCCAGTACTTC. Translated, it gives CASREATGPQETQYF.

The chain employs TRBV6-1 and TRBJ1-2; D remains unclear. The CDR3 is made up of 13 amino acids. Germline V gene sequence: CDR1 MNHNS, CDR2 SASEGT. V was shortened by 1 base and J by 8 bases, with 11 bases between the two germline ends. The CDR3 spells CASSEDWAGGYTF. CDR3 nucleotide sequence: TGTGCCAGCAGTGAAGATTGGGCGGGGGGCTACACCTTC.

The CDR3 loop is CASSPPVPRVGNTEAFF. The CDR3 nucleotides read TGCGCCAGCAGTCCCCCGGTCCCCAGGGTCGGGAACACTGAAGCTTTCTTT. The rearrangement uses TRBV23-1 and TRBJ1-1; D is possibly TRBD1 (5 bases). TRBV23-1 is filed as an ORF, its function uncertain. V lost 4 bases, J lost 1 base, and 19 bases lay in between. The CDR3 has 17 amino acids.

The chain recombines TRBV12-5 with TRBJ2-1, with 9 bases lining up with TRBD1. This CDR3 has 16 residues. The trim removed 5 bases at V and 8 bases at J, leaving 13 bases unmatched. Germline CDR1 reads LGHNT; CDR2 reads FRNRAP. CDR3 DNA: TGTGCTAGTGGTCCCCAGGAGGGGACAGGGAACCATGAGCAGTTCTTC. Its translation: CASGPQEGTGNHEQFF.